These 21 T cell receptor beta chains were sequenced from one sample in a study of T cell responses to AZD1222 COVID-19 vaccine. Assay: immunoSEQ multiplex PCR; the TCRdb copy retains only in-frame clones and omits some. The table has fewer than 120,000 clones, approximately 94% seen once. Sequenced here: peripheral blood, sampled 28 days after the second AZD1222 dose. The source of these receptors is an adult who received the AZD1222 COVID-19 vaccine.

This chain uses TRBV27 with TRBJ2-7; D may be TRBD2 (6 bases). V was cut by 2 bases and J by 3 bases, with 11 bases left in between. The CDR3 is 14 amino acids. The germline gives CDR1 MNHEY, CDR2 SMNVEV (reference sequence). Here the CDR3 DNA reads TGTGCCAGCAGTTTAGGTGGACTAAACTACGAGCAGTACTTC. Residues: CASSLGGLNYEQYF.

V and J are TRBV7-2 and TRBJ2-1, with D perhaps TRBD2 (6 bases). Germline CDR1 and CDR2: SGHTA and FQGNSA. The CDR3 consists of 17 residues. The V gene lost 1 base and the J gene lost 10 bases, with 23 bases spanning the gap. The CDR3 protein is CASSLGGMTGAVGEQFF. In DNA form, the CDR3 reads TGTGCCAGCAGCTTAGGGGGAATGACGGGAGCGGTCGGAGAGCAGTTCTTC.

V is TRBV5-1 and J is TRBJ1-2; perhaps TRBD1 as D (5 bases). V was clipped by 2 bases and J by 4 bases, with 12 bases between them. The CDR3 covers 14 residues. The germline gives CDR1 SGHRS, CDR2 YFSETQ. The CDR3 sequence is CASSFTQGAYGYTF. The CDR3 bases are TGCGCCAGCAGCTTCACGCAAGGGGCCTATGGCTACACCTTC.

The chain carries TRBV6-5 and TRBJ2-1, with 7 nucleotides matching TRBD2. Germline V gene sequence: CDR1 MNHEY, CDR2 SVGAGI. The CDR3 contains 12 residues. J was trimmed by 14 bases and V by 8 bases; bases with no gene match: 12. The CDR3 coding sequence is TGTGCCAGCTTTGGCGTAGGACTAGTGGAGTTCTTC. This codes for CASFGVGLVEFF.

The chain recombines TRBV7-9 with TRBJ2-7, with D possibly being TRBD2 (5 bases). Trimming left V 2 bases short and J 4 bases short, with 12 bases between. CDR3 size: 14 residues. Germline CDR1 and CDR2: SEHNR and FQNEAQ (reference sequence). The DNA for the CDR3 is TGTGCCAGCAGCTTATTCGGCGGGTCTTACGAGCAGTACTTC. Protein product: CASSLFGGSYEQYF. The complete variable domain, with remaining parts taken from reference TRBV7-9 and TRBJ2-7, reads DTGVSQNPRHKITKRGQNVTFRCDPISEHNRLYWYRQTLGQGPEFLTYFQNEAQLEKSRLLSDRFSAERPKGSFSTLEIQRTEQGDSAMYLCASSLFGGSYEQYFGPGTRLTVT.

The chain uses TRBV6-5 and TRBJ2-2; 7 positions agree with TRBD2. The CDR3 totals 16 residues. Germline trimming cut 4 bases from V and 0 bases from J; bases unmatched to any gene: 5. CDR1 and CDR2 from the germline V gene are MNHEY and SVGAGI. As DNA, the CDR3 is TGTGCCAGCAGTTTGCTAGCGGCGACGAACACCGGGGAGCTGTTTTTT. Protein: CASSLLAATNTGELFF.

This chain joins TRBV11-2 and TRBJ2-7; a weak D match, TRBD2 (5 bases). CDR1 SGHAT and CDR2 FQNNGV come from the germline V gene. This CDR3 spans 16 amino acids. Trimming stripped 2 bases from V and 2 bases from J, with 16 bases between. CDR3 coding DNA: TGTGCCAGCAGCTTAAGACTGGGCCGGGGTGCCTACGAGCAGTACTTC. It translates to CASSLRLGRGAYEQYF.

This chain uses TRBV14 with TRBJ1-2, with TRBD1 as a possible D gene (6 bases). This CDR3 spans 13 amino acids. The ends were cut back, 4 bases at V and 3 bases at J, with 9 bases in the middle. The germline V gene has CDR1 SGHDN and CDR2 FVKESK. The CDR3 reads CASSPQGYYGYTF. CDR3 coding DNA: TGTGCCAGCAGCCCACAGGGATACTATGGCTACACCTTC.

V usage is TRBV12-5 and J usage is TRBJ2-1; D is uncertain. Deletions cut 5 bases from V and 7 bases from J, with 12 bases between. Germline V lookup: CDR1 LGHNT, CDR2 FRNRAP. This CDR3 is built from 13 residues. DNA of the CDR3: TGTGCTAGTGGTCCCCAGGAGCTTAATGAGCAGTTCTTC. Its protein product is CASGPQELNEQFF.

The chain recombines TRBV5-6 with TRBJ2-1; 10 bases fit TRBD2. The CDR3 is made up of 17 amino acids. Germline assignment: CDR1 SGHDT and CDR2 YYEEEE. Trimming removed 1 base from V and 1 base from J; junction bases left unmatched: 5. The CDR3 sequence: CASSLPLAGASYNEQFF. CDR3 sequence (DNA): TGTGCCAGCAGCTTGCCCCTAGCGGGGGCGTCCTACAATGAGCAGTTCTTC.

The chain combines TRBV19 with TRBJ2-2, with 8 nucleotides matching TRBD2. Germline V CDR1 and CDR2: LNHDA, SQIVND (reference sequence). CDR3 size: 15 residues. V dropped 3 bases and J dropped 6; count of bases not matched to a gene: 6. DNA for the CDR3: TGTGCCAGTAGTATCGGACTAGCCTCGTCCGGGGAGCTGTTTTTT. Amino acids: CASSIGLASSGELFF.

The chain carries TRBV30 and TRBJ2-2; a weak D match, TRBD2 (5 bases). V was clipped by 0 bases and J by 8 bases, with 10 bases between them. The CDR3 covers 13 residues. Germline V CDR1 and CDR2: GTSNPN, SVGIG (reference sequence). This chain's CDR3 is CAWSVVASGELFF. CDR3 in DNA: TGTGCCTGGAGTGTAGTAGCGTCTGGGGAGCTGTTTTTT.

V usage is TRBV15 and J usage is TRBJ1-3; D unclear. From germline, CDR1 is LNHNV and CDR2 YYDKDF (reference sequence). Between the trimmed V and J ends, which lost 3 bases and 4 bases, there was a span of 16 bases. CDR3 size: 16 residues. In DNA form, the CDR3 reads TGTGCCACCAGCAGGAAGAGGGAGCAGCGAGGAAACACCATATATTTT. It encodes CATSRKREQRGNTIYF.

The chain has TRBV19 and TRBJ1-5; TRBD1 matches 9 bases. J was trimmed by 3 bases and V by 4 bases; bases with no gene match: 4. The CDR3 has 15 amino acids. Germline V gene sequence: CDR1 LNHDA, CDR2 SQIVND (reference sequence). In nucleotides, the CDR3 is TGTGCCAGTAGTAAGGACAGGGGCCACAATCAGCCCCAGCATTTT. This translates into CASSKDRGHNQPQHF. Together with reference TRBV19 and TRBJ1-5, the CDR3 gives the full variable domain: DGGITQSPKYLFRKEGQNVTLSCEQNLNHDAMYWYRQDPGQGLRLIYYSQIVNDFQKGDIAEGYSVSREKKESFPLTVTSAQKNPTAFYLCASSKDRGHNQPQHFGDGTRLSIL.

The chain joins TRBV7-9 to TRBJ1-4; a weak D match, TRBD1 (5 bases). Germline V gene data show CDR1 as SEHNR and CDR2 as FQNEAQ (reference sequence). The CDR3 contains 17 residues. With 0 bases removed from V and 0 bases from J, the gap between germline ends came to 11 bases. The CDR3 sequence: CASSLASRGATNEKLFF. DNA for the CDR3: TGTGCCAGCAGCTTAGCCTCTCGGGGGGCAACTAATGAAAAACTGTTTTTT.

This rearrangement joins TRBV18 to TRBJ1-5, with D perhaps matching TRBD1 (5 bases). Trimming left V 1 base short and J 11 bases short, with 18 bases between. Germline CDR1 is KGHSH and CDR2 is LQKENI. The CDR3 spans 15 residues. The chain's CDR3 is CASSPRATEDKAQHF. CDR3 in DNA: TGTGCCAGCTCACCACGGGCAACGGAGGACAAGGCCCAGCATTTT.

The V gene is TRBV30, the J gene TRBJ2-7; 8 bases are a match to TRBD2. Germline CDR1 and CDR2: GTSNPN and SVGIG (reference sequence). Trimming cost V 5 bases and J 3 bases; bases outside gene matches: 9. This CDR3 contains 14 residues. This CDR3 reads CAWGSGRVSYEQYF. CDR3 DNA: TGTGCCTGGGGGTCCGGGAGGGTAAGCTACGAGCAGTACTTC.

The rearrangement uses TRBV2 and TRBJ1-1, with D possibly being TRBD1 (5 bases). CDR1 and CDR2 (germline): SNHLY, FYNNEI. The CDR3 consists of 12 residues. The V end lost 2 bases, the J end lost 7 bases, and 8 bases lay between the germline ends. The CDR3 is CASSEQGIEAFF. In nucleotides, the CDR3 is TGTGCCAGCAGTGAACAGGGCATTGAAGCTTTCTTT. The full variable domain, in which reference TRBV2 and TRBJ1-1 provide the parts outside the CDR3, is EPEVTQTPSHQVTQMGQEVILRCVPISNHLYFYWYRQILGQKVEFLVSFYNNEISEKSEIFDDQFSVERPDGSNFTLKIRSTKLEDSAMYFCASSEQGIEAFFGQGTRLTVV.

This clone was seen a single time. The chain combines TRBV6-5 with TRBJ1-2, with D unclear. V lost 2 bases and J 7 bases, leaving 11 bases between the germline ends. There are 13 residues in the CDR3. Per the germline V gene, CDR1 is MNHEY and CDR2 is SVGAGI. The CDR3 reads CASSYKALGGYTF. The CDR3 DNA follows: TGTGCCAGCAGTTACAAGGCACTGGGTGGCTACACCTTC.

The chain couples TRBV10-3 to TRBJ1-5; D call uncertain. V was shortened by 3 bases and J by 1 base, with 4 bases between the two germline ends. The CDR3 is 13 amino acids. The germline gives CDR1 ENHRY, CDR2 SYGVKD. CDR3 protein: CAISDESNQPQHF. Here the CDR3 DNA reads TGTGCCATCAGTGACGAGAGCAATCAGCCCCAGCATTTT.

This chain uses TRBV7-9 with TRBJ1-3, with 8 nucleotides matching TRBD1. Losses at the gene ends were 0 bases for V and 0 bases for J; bases not matched to a gene: 4. There are 17 residues in the CDR3. The germline gives CDR1 SEHNR, CDR2 FQNEAQ (reference sequence). The CDR3 region is CASSLAATGASGNTIYF. The CDR3 nucleotides are TGTGCCAGCAGCTTAGCTGCGACAGGGGCCTCTGGAAACACCATATATTTT. The variable domain in full, with the rest retrieved from reference TRBV7-9 and TRBJ1-3, is DTGVSQNPRHKITKRGQNVTFRCDPISEHNRLYWYRQTLGQGPEFLTYFQNEAQLEKSRLLSDRFSAERPKGSFSTLEIQRTEQGDSAMYLCASSLAATGASGNTIYFGEGSWLTVV.